The T cell receptor (beta chain) described here comes from a study of blood T cell repertoires in COVID-19. Study information: COVID-19 samples, acute and convalescent, were from the United States, Italy and Spain. T cells, B-cell-depleted T cells, or PBMCs supplied cDNA or gDNA.

Authors' processing steps: Reference gene primer amplification gave nucleated cell count estimates. Sequencing used immunoSEQ multiplex PCR; TCRdb keeps in-frame clones, though not all of them. That table is the source of V, J and clone size, and D and trimming were worked out from the DNA. The repertoire includes 270,000 or so clones, about 89% of them detected once, and about 4.6% sits in the top ten. The clonotype originates from a man aged 35-49 years with acute or convalescent COVID-19. The sample comprised peripheral blood.

In DNA form, the CDR3 reads TGTGCCAGCAGCCTTAGCGGGGGGGCGAGCTCCTACAATGAGCAGTTCTTC. Its translation: CASSLSGGASSYNEQFF. V usage is TRBV7-6 and J usage is TRBJ2-1, with TRBD2 matching 11 bases. Germline V CDR1 and CDR2: SGHVS, FNYEAQ. The CDR3 contains 17 residues. The V and J ends lost 5 bases and 0 bases, in that order; junction bases with no gene match: 6.